This TCR beta chain came from a study of blood T cell repertoires in COVID-19. Study as a whole: The United States, Italy and Spain were the sources of the acute and convalescent COVID-19 samples.

How the authors handled the data: For nucleated cells, counts were estimated from reference gene primer amplification. TCRdb keeps only in-frame clones here, not all; method: immunoSEQ multiplex PCR. The V and J calls and the clone size are those of that table, but D and trimming were determined from the DNA. The sample contains 470,000 or so clones, roughly 85% of which appear only once. Germline CDR1 and CDR2: LGHNA and YNFKEQ. V shed 1 base and J shed 2 bases, with 11 bases lying between them. The CDR3 is 15 amino acids. This sequence originates from a human donor in a cohort sampled during active COVID-19. This chain joins TRBV4-2 and TRBJ1-1; D possibly corresponds to TRBD1 (5 bases). Sequenced material: peripheral blood. In DNA form, the CDR3 reads TGTGCCAGCAGCCAAGGTAGGACACCCAACACTGAAGCTTTCTTT. Translation: CASSQGRTPNTEAFF.